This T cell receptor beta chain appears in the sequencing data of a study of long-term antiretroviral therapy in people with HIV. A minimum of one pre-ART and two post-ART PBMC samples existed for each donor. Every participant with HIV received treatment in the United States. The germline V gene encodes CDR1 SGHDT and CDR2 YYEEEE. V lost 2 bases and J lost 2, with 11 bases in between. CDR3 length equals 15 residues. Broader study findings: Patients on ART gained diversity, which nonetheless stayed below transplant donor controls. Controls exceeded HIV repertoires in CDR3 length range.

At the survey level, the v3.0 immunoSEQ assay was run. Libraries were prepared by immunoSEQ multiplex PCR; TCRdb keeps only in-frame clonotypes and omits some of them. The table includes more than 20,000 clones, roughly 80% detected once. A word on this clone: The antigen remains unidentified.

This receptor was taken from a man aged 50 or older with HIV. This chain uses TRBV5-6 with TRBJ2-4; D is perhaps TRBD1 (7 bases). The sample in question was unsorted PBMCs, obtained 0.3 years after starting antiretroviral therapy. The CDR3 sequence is CASSFRGESKNIQYF. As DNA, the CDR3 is TGTGCCAGCAGCTTCAGGGGGGAATCCAAAAACATTCAGTACTTC.